These T cell receptor beta chains were read from a single sample in a study of T-cell reconstitution after alpha-beta-depleted transplantation in children. TCRdb re-called the PCR reads through MiXCR, storing one row per CDR3 protein. The sample carries about a million distinct CDR3 sequences, roughly 29% recorded once. The sequenced sample was PBMCs, mostly from graft donor cells, obtained 360 days after TCRalphabeta/CD19-depleted stem cell transplant. The receptors stem from a boy less than two years old who had a stem cell transplant for SCID, so the T cells may come from the graft donor. The CDR3 runs from the conserved cysteine through the conserved F or W. D genes are given only for firm matches. Clone size is not always given. Where it is, it says once, few, many or a class for expanded clones.

TRBV6-1	-	-	TRBJ2-2	CASSQILANTGELFF	TGTGCCAGCAGCCAAATACTCGCGAACACCGGGGAGCTGTTTTTT
TRBV5-1	TRBD1	-	TRBJ2-7	CASSLVAGTGVYEQYF	TGCGCCAGCAGCTTGGTGGCCGGGACAGGGGTCTACGAGCAGTACTTC
TRBV7-9	TRBD1	few	TRBJ1-1	CASSPRDRTREAFF	TGTGCCAGCAGCCCCAGGGACAGAACCCGTGAAGCTTTCTTT
TRBV7-9	-	few	TRBJ2-7	CASSPLGPTYEQYF	TGTGCCAGCAGCCCCCTGGGGCCCACCTACGAGCAGTACTTC
TRBV6-2/TRBV6-3	TRBD2	-	TRBJ2-2	CASTRLAGGRGELFF	TGTGCCAGCACCCGACTAGCGGGGGGCCGCGGGGAGCTGTTTTTT
TRBV25-1	-	-	TRBJ1-5	CASSEGYQPQHF	TGTGCCAGCAGTGAGGGATATCAGCCCCAGCATTTT
TRBV12-3/TRBV12-4	TRBD1	once	TRBJ1-5	CASSLYQGEGNQPQHF	TGTGCCAGCAGTTTATACCAGGGGGAGGGCAATCAGCCCCAGCATTTT
TRBV3-1	TRBD1	-	TRBJ2-1	CASSHMGRQGAYNEQFF	TGTGCCAGCAGCCATATGGGTAGACAGGGGGCCTACAATGAGCAGTTCTTC
TRBV4-3	-	-	TRBJ2-3	CASSQDQRQPSTDTQYF	TGCGCCAGCAGCCAAGATCAGAGGCAACCTAGCACAGATACGCAGTATTTT
TRBV12-3/TRBV12-4	TRBD1	-	TRBJ1-2	CASDFRGDSKSYGYTF	TGTGCCAGCGACTTCCGCGGGGACAGCAAAAGCTATGGCTACACCTTC
TRBV11-3	-	-	TRBJ2-1	CASSSETDNEQFF	TGTGCCAGCAGCTCCGAGACAGATAATGAGCAGTTCTTC
TRBV12-3/TRBV12-4	-	-	TRBJ1-1	CASSRGGQTQNTEAFF	TGTGCCAGCAGTCGCGGAGGACAGACCCAGAACACTGAAGCTTTCTTT
TRBV5-1	TRBD2	-	TRBJ2-5	CASRPGLGRETQYF	TGCGCCAGCAGACCGGGACTAGGTCGGGAGACCCAGTACTTC
TRBV29-1	-	-	TRBJ2-5	CSVGGGAETQYF	TGCAGCGTTGGTGGGGGGGCGGAGACCCAGTACTTC
TRBV6-5	-	few	TRBJ1-1	CASSYSRRNTEAFF	TGTGCCAGCAGTTACTCACGGAGGAACACTGAAGCTTTCTTT
TRBV20-1	TRBD1	-	TRBJ2-3	CSAPQGASTDTQYF	TGCAGTGCTCCCCAGGGGGCTAGCACAGATACGCAGTATTTT
TRBV28	TRBD2	-	TRBJ2-7	CASRPPPGLARKNEQYF	TGTGCCAGCAGACCTCCTCCGGGACTAGCGAGGAAAAACGAGCAGTACTTC
TRBV28	TRBD1	-	TRBJ1-2	CASSLRMTGSYGYTF	TGTGCCAGCAGTTTAAGAATGACAGGGAGCTATGGCTACACCTTC
TRBV20-1	-	-	TRBJ2-3	CSVRGDRRTDTQYF	TGCAGTGTACGAGGTGACAGGCGCACAGATACGCAGTATTTT
TRBV28	-	-	TRBJ2-6	CASSSGTLYSGANVLTF	TGTGCCAGCAGTTCCGGGACACTATACTCTGGGGCCAACGTCCTGACTTTC
TRBV12-3/TRBV12-4	-	-	TRBJ2-3	CASSARGAEEDTQYF	TGTGCCAGCAGTGCAAGGGGCGCGGAGGAAGATACGCAGTATTTT
TRBV6-5	-	-	TRBJ1-2	CASSYWGVNYGYTF	TGTGCCAGCAGCTACTGGGGGGTAAACTATGGCTACACCTTC
TRBV2	TRBD2	-	TRBJ2-1	CASSEERLAGGNNEQFF	TGTGCCAGCAGTGAAGAGAGACTAGCGGGGGGGAACAATGAGCAGTTCTTC